Given below is one T cell receptor (beta chain) in context. Its target is unknown. The CDR3 runs to 14 residues. V lost 2 bases and J 6 bases, leaving 10 bases between the germline ends. Germline V CDR1 and CDR2: KGHDR, SFDVKD. These data come from a study of T cell responses to AZD1222 COVID-19 vaccine. General study findings and limits: Repertoires were obtained solely post-peak T cell response. With two AZD1222 doses given, Spike-specific TCR breadth and depth both rose. Clonal diversity may have been underestimated, and the donors were mostly white British, with more females than males. Just six people given AZD1222 tested seropositive at baseline.

TCRdb's table, derived via immunoSEQ multiplex PCR, lists solely in-frame clones and lacks some. The sample yields 150,000 or so clones, roughly nine tenths seen once. The TCR comes from an adult in good health. The sample in question was peripheral blood, obtained on day 0 of AZD1222 vaccination. The V and J genes are TRBV24-1 and TRBJ1-5; D not resolved. The CDR3 loop reads CATSDSPSFQPQHF. The CDR3 DNA is TGTGCCACCAGTGATTCTCCGAGTTTTCAGCCCCAGCATTTT.